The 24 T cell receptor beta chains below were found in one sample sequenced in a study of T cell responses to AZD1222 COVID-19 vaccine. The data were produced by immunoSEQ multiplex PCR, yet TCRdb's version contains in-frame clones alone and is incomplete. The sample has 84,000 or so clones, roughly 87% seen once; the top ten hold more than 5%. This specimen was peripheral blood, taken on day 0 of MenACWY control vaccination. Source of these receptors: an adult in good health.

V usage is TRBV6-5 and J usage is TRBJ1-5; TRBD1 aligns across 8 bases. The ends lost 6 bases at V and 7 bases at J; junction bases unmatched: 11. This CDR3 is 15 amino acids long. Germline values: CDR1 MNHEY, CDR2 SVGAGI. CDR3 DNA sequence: TGTGCCAGCAGCTCCGGACAGGGTGATTTCCAGCCCCAGCATTTT. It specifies CASSSGQGDFQPQHF.

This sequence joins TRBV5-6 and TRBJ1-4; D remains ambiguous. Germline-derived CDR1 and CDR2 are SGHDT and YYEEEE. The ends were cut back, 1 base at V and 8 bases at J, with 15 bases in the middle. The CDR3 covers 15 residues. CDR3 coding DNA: TGTGCCAGCAGCTTGCGTACAACAAAGCGAGAAAAACTGTTTTTT. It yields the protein CASSLRTTKREKLFF.

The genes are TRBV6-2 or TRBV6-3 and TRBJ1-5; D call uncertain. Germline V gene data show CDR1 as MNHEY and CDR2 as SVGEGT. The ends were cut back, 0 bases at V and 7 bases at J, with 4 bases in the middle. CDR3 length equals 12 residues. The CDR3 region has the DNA TGTGCCAGCAGTTACTCCGGGCAGCCCCAGCATTTT. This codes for CASSYSGQPQHF.

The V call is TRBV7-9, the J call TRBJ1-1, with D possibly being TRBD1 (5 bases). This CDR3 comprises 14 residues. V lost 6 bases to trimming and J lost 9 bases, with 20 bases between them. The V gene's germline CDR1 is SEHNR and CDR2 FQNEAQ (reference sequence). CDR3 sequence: CASRETGDSTQAFF. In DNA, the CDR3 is TGTGCCAGCAGGGAGACCGGGGACTCAACCCAAGCTTTCTTT.

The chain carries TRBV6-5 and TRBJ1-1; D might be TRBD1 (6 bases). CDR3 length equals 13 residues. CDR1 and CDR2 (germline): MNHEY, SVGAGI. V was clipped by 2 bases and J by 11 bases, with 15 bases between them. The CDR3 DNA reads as TGTGCCAGCAGTTACGCCGCAGGGGTCGAGGCTTTCTTT. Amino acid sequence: CASSYAAGVEAFF.

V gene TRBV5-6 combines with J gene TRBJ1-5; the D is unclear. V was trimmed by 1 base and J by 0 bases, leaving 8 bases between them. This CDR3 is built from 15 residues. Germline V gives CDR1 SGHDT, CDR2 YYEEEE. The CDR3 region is CASSLYIYSNQPQHF. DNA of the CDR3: TGTGCCAGCAGCTTGTATATTTATAGCAATCAGCCCCAGCATTTT.

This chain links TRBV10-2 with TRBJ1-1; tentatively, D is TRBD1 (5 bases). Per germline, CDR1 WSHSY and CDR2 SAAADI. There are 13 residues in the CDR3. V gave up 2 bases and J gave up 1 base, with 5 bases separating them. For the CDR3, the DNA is TGCGCCAGCAGTGAGAGGGGGAACACTGAAGCTTTCTTT. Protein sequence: CASSERGNTEAFF.

This CDR3 reads CASSNIPTSNQPQHF. The CDR3 region has the DNA TGTGCCAGCAGCAACATACCCACTAGCAATCAGCCCCAGCATTTT. The V and J genes are TRBV6-2 or TRBV6-3 and TRBJ1-5; no clear D gene. The CDR3 extends over 15 amino acids. CDR1 MNHEY and CDR2 SVGEGT come from the germline V gene. Trimming pared 6 bases from V and 0 bases from J, leaving 12 bases between.

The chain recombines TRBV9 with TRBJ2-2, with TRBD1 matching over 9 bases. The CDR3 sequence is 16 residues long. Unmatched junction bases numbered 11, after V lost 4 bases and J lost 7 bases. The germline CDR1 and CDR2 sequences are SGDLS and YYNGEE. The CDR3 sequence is CASSSITGGLGGELFF. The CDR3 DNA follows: TGTGCCAGCAGCTCTATCACAGGGGGCCTGGGCGGGGAGCTGTTTTTT.

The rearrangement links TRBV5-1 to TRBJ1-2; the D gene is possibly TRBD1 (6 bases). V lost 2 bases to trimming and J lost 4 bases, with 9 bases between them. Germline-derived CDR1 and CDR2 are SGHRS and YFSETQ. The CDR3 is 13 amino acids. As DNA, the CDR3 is TGCGCCAGCAGCTTAACAGGGACCTATGGCTACACCTTC. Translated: CASSLTGTYGYTF. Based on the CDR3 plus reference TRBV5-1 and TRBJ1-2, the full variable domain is KAGVTQTPRYLIKTRGQQVTLSCSPISGHRSVSWYQQTPGQGLQFLFEYFSETQRNKGNFPGRFSGRQFSNSRSEMNVSTLELGDSALYLCASSLTGTYGYTFGSGTRLTVV.

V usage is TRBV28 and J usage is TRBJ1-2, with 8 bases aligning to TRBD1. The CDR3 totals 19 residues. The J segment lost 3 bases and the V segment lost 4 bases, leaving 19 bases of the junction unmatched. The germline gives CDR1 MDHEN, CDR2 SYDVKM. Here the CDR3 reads CASSSHPTGGSYGHYGYTF. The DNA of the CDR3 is TGTGCCAGCAGTTCCCACCCTACAGGGGGATCATATGGGCACTATGGCTACACCTTC.

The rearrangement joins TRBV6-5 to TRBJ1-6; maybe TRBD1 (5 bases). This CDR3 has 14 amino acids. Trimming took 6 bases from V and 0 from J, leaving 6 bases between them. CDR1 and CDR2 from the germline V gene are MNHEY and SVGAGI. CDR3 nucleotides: TGTGCCAGCAGGCAGGGCTCCTATAATTCACCCCTCCACTTT. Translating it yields CASRQGSYNSPLHF.

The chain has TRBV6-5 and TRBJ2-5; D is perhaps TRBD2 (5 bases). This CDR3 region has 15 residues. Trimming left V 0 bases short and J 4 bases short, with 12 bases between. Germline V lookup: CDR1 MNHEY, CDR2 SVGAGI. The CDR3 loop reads CASSYSEVGIETQYF. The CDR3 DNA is TGTGCCAGCAGTTACTCGGAGGTTGGGATAGAGACCCAGTACTTC.

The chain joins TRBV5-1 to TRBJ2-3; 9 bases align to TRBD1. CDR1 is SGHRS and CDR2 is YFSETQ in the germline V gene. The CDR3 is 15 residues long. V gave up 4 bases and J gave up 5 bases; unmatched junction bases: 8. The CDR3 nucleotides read TGCGCCAGCAGCCCTCAACAGGGGGCAGGAGATACGCAGTATTTT. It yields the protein CASSPQQGAGDTQYF.

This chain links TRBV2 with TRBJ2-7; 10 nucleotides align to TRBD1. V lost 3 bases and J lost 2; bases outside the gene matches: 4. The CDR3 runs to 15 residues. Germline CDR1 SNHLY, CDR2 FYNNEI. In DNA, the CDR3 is TGTGCCAGCAGTGAGGGACAGGGGAATCCCTACGAGCAGTACTTC. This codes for CASSEGQGNPYEQYF.

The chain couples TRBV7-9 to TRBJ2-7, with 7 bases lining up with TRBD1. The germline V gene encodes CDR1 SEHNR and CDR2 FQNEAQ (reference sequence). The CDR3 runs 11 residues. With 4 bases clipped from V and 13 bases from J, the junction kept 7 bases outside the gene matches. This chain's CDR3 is CASSSRDSAYF. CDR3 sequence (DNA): TGTGCCAGCAGCTCGAGGGACAGCGCCTACTTC.

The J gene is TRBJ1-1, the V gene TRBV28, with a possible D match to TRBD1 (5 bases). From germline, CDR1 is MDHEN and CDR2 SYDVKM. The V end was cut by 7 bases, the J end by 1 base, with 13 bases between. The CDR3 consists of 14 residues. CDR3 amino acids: CASITGGGNTEAFF. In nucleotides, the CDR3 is TGTGCCAGCATCACGGGCGGGGGGAACACTGAAGCTTTCTTT.

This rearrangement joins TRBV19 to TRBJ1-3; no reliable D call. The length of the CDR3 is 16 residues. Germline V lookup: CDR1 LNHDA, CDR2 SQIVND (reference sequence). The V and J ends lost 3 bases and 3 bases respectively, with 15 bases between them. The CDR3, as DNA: TGTGCCAGTAGTATTCTGTCCCCAGGCAATGGAAACACCATATATTTT. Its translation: CASSILSPGNGNTIYF.

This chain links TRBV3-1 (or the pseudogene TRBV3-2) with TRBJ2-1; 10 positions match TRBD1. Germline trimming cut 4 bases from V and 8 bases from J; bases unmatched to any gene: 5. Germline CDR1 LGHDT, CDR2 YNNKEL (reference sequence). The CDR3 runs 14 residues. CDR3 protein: CASSPRQGADEQFF. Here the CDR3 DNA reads TGTGCCAGCAGCCCCAGACAGGGGGCTGATGAGCAGTTCTTC.

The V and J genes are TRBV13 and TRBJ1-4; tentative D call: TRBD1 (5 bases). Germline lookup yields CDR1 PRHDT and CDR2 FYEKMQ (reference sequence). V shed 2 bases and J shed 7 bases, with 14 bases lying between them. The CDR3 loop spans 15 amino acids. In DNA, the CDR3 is TGTGCCAGCAGCTTAAGGGCGGGGGTCGGTGAAAAACTGTTTTTT. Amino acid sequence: CASSLRAGVGEKLFF.

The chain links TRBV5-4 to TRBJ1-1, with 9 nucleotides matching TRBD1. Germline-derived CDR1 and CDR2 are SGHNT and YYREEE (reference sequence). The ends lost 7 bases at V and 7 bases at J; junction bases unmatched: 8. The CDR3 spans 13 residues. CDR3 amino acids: CASGPDRGDEAFF. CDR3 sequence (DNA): TGTGCCAGCGGACCAGACAGGGGGGATGAAGCTTTCTTT.

CDR3 residues: CASSLTRQGAEYF. The CDR3 region has the DNA TGTGCCAGCAGCCTCACTCGACAGGGGGCGGAGTACTTC. This chain uses TRBV3-1 (or the pseudogene TRBV3-2) with TRBJ2-7; TRBD1 agrees at 10 bases. With V trimmed by 4 bases and J by 11 bases, 8 bases remained unmatched. This CDR3 has 13 amino acids. Germline V gives CDR1 LGHDT, CDR2 YNNKEL (reference sequence).

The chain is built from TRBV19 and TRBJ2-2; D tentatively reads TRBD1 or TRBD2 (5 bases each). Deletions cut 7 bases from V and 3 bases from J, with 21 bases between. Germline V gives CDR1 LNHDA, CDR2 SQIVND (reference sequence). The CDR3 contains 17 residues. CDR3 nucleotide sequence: TGTGCCAGTACCAATCGCTGGGACCCTTCCTACACCGGGGAGCTGTTTTTT. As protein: CASTNRWDPSYTGELFF.

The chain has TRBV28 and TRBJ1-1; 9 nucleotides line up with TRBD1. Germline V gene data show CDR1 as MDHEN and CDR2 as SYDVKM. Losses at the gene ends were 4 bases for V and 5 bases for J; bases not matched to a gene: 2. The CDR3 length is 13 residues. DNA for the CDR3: TGTGCCAGCAGTTATGACAGGGGGACTGAAGCTTTCTTT. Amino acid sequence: CASSYDRGTEAFF.